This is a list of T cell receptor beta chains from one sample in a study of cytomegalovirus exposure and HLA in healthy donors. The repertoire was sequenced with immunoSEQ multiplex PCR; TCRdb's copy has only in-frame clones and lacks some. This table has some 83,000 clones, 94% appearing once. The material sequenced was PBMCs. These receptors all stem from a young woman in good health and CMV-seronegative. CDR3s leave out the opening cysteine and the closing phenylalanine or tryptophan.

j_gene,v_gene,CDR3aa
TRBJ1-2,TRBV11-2,ASSVSLQYGYT
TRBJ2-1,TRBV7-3,ASSSGLAFSEQF
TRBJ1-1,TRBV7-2,ASSLVGGNTEAF
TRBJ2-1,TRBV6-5,ASSQTLDSEQF
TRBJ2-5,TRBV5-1,ASSEQRGPQETQY
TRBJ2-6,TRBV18,ASSRTDSGGGGANVLT
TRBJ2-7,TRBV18,ASSPGGVEQY
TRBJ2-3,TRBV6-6,ASRRGVPTDTQY
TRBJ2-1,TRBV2,ASIRGGTGGNEQF
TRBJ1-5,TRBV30,AWSGGQGDQPQH
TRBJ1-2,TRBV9,ASSAPPGGDTPLGNYGYT
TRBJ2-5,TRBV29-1,SVPAGQGGGQY
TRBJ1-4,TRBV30,AWDRGEEKLF
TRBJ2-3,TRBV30,ACQPGQGTNTQY
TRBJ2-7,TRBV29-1,SVESEGQVFRGGEQY